This T cell receptor (beta chain) is from a study of control samples from healthy donors and cancer patients. The method was immunoSEQ multiplex PCR; TCRdb's version includes in-frame clones alone and lacks a portion of them. Of about 84,000 clones listed, roughly 84% are singletons. CDR3 size: 16 residues. From germline, CDR1 is MNHNS and CDR2 SASEGT. The germline V and J ends were trimmed by 2 bases and 7 bases, with 15 bases remaining between them. V and J are TRBV6-1 and TRBJ1-6; D perhaps matches TRBD1 (5 bases). Sequencing input: PBMCs. The clonotype originates from a man aged 55 to 70 with head and neck cancer. The CDR3 is CASSEWEGPGNSPLHF. The CDR3, as DNA: TGTGCCAGCAGTGAATGGGAGGGGCCCGGGAATTCACCCCTCCACTTT.